The 18 T cell receptor beta chains below come from one sample, sequenced in a study of cytomegalovirus exposure and HLA in healthy donors. The study ran its PCR with 60 Vbeta and 13 Jbeta primers. Profiling relied on immunoSEQ multiplex PCR, and the TCRdb table lists in-frame clones only, not all of them. The profile shows roughly 200,000 clones, around 80% of them singletons. The sequencing sample was made of PBMCs. These receptors all come from a man aged 18 to 29 in good health and CMV-seronegative.

The chain combines TRBV6-1 with TRBJ2-7; 10 positions agree with TRBD2. The CDR3 extends over 16 amino acids. Losses at the gene ends were 4 bases for V and 4 bases for J; bases not matched to a gene: 10. The germline V gene encodes CDR1 MNHNS and CDR2 SASEGT. The CDR3 sequence is CASSVTSSGRWYEQYF. Written as DNA, the CDR3 is TGTGCCAGCAGTGTAACATCTAGCGGGAGATGGTACGAGCAGTACTTC.

To note about this clone: Additional DNA sequences in this sample encode the identical CDR3. The chain has TRBV9 and TRBJ2-2, with TRBD1 matching 7 bases. The CDR3 is 17 amino acids. The trim removed 4 bases at V and 3 bases at J, leaving 12 bases unmatched. CDR1 is SGDLS and CDR2 is YYNGEE in the germline V gene. In DNA, the CDR3 is TGTGCCAGCAGCTTACCCGACAGGGTAATAGACACCGGGGAGCTGTTTTTT. Its translation: CASSLPDRVIDTGELFF.

This chain links TRBV2 with TRBJ1-2; a weak D match, TRBD1 (5 bases). The CDR3 totals 15 residues. CDR1 and CDR2 from the germline V gene are SNHLY and FYNNEI. The V end was cut by 1 base, the J end by 9 bases, with 18 bases between. CDR3 sequence reads: CASSEGLNVGGSYTF. The DNA for the CDR3 is TGTGCCAGCAGTGAAGGGTTAAATGTCGGGGGGAGCTACACCTTC.

The chain combines TRBV7-2 with TRBJ1-2; D perhaps matches TRBD1 (5 bases). Germline assignment: CDR1 SGHTA and CDR2 FQGNSA. This CDR3 comprises 15 residues. V was pared by 0 bases and J by 6 bases, with 14 bases between. CDR3 region: CASSLASRGGDGYTF. For the CDR3, the DNA is TGTGCCAGCAGCTTAGCGAGCCGGGGGGGTGATGGCTACACCTTC.

This clone was counted a single time. V is TRBV6-6 and J is TRBJ2-7, with D perhaps matching TRBD2 (5 bases). CDR3 length: 15 residues. Germline CDR1 MNHNY, CDR2 SVGAGI (reference sequence). Trimming left V 5 bases short and J 5 bases short, with 19 bases between. This chain's CDR3 is CASSPGLGGPHEQYF. The CDR3 bases are TGTGCCAGCAGTCCCGGTCTAGGAGGACCCCACGAGCAGTACTTC.

CDR3 DNA sequence: TGTGCCAGCAGTTTAATCAGTGACAGGCACTACCCAGTATCCGCTTTCTTT. This gives the protein CASSLISDRHYPVSAFF. This chain uses TRBV27 with TRBJ1-1; weak D call: TRBD1 (6 bases). V gave up 2 bases and J gave up 11 bases, with 27 bases separating them. The CDR3 is 17 amino acids. Looked up from germline, CDR1 is MNHEY and CDR2 is SMNVEV (reference sequence).

The V call is TRBV2, the J call TRBJ1-3, with 8 bases that match TRBD1. This CDR3 region has 15 residues. Per germline, CDR1 SNHLY and CDR2 FYNNEI. Trimming removed 6 bases from V and 2 bases from J; junction bases left unmatched: 6. DNA of the CDR3: TGTGCCAGCAGGGACAGGGACAGACCTGGAAACACCATATATTTT. This translates into CASRDRDRPGNTIYF.

The V call is TRBV7-2, the J call TRBJ2-5, with TRBD2 matching over 10 bases. Germline trimming cut 7 bases from V and 5 bases from J; bases unmatched to any gene: 13. This CDR3 region has 16 residues. CDR1 is SGHTA and CDR2 is FQGNSA in the germline V gene. The CDR3 coding sequence is TGTGCCAGCAAACTCCAAACGCTAGCGGGAGATGAGACCCAGTACTTC. It translates to CASKLQTLAGDETQYF.

The chain joins TRBV28 to TRBJ2-2, with TRBD2 matching 8 bases. Unmatched junction bases numbered 11, after V lost 5 bases and J lost 6 bases. This CDR3 is 16 amino acids long. Germline CDR1 reads MDHEN; CDR2 reads SYDVKM. CDR3 bases: TGTGCCAGCAGTCCTCTCTCAGCGGGAGCTCCCGGGGAGCTGTTTTTT. Translation gives CASSPLSAGAPGELFF.

The chain carries TRBV5-4 and TRBJ1-3; possibly TRBD1 for D (5 bases). The V gene's germline CDR1 is SGHNT and CDR2 YYREEE (reference sequence). Trimming cost V 7 bases and J 4 bases, with 15 bases left between them. There are 14 residues in the CDR3. DNA for the CDR3: TGTGCCAGCCGAAAGGACACCTCGGGAAACACCATATATTTT. Translated: CASRKDTSGNTIYF.

This clone was seen once. This chain uses TRBV28 with TRBJ2-7; D possibly corresponds to TRBD2 (5 bases). Deletions cut 1 base from V and 6 bases from J, with 7 bases between. CDR3 size: 12 residues. Germline CDR1 reads MDHEN; CDR2 reads SYDVKM. CDR3 in amino acids: CASSLYSGEQYF. In DNA, the CDR3 is TGTGCCAGCAGTTTATACAGCGGCGAGCAGTACTTC.

This chain links TRBV4-1 with TRBJ1-5; D may be TRBD1 (6 bases). Germline values: CDR1 MGHRA, CDR2 YSYEKL. The ends were cut back, 0 bases at V and 7 bases at J, with 10 bases in the middle. This CDR3 contains 14 residues. CDR3 sequence reads: CASSQDKGVQPQHF. CDR3 bases: TGCGCCAGCAGCCAAGACAAGGGGGTGCAGCCCCAGCATTTT.

The rearrangement links TRBV7-9 to TRBJ2-5; weak D call: TRBD1 (5 bases). The V gene's germline CDR1 is SEHNR and CDR2 FQNEAQ (reference sequence). The V end lost 5 bases, the J end lost 4 bases, and 14 bases lay between the germline ends. The CDR3 has 14 residues. CDR3 nucleotide sequence: TGTGCCAGCAGCCCGCCGTGGCAGGGAGAGACCCAGTACTTC. Translating gives CASSPPWQGETQYF.

This chain uses TRBV5-1 with TRBJ2-5; 9 bases match TRBD1. From germline, CDR1 is SGHRS and CDR2 YFSETQ. The junction had 5 bases not matched to a gene; V was cut back by 3 bases and J by 2 bases. The CDR3 is 15 residues long. The chain's CDR3 is CASSSDRGRQETQYF. In DNA form, the CDR3 reads TGCGCCAGCAGCTCCGACAGGGGGAGGCAAGAGACCCAGTACTTC.

This clone was detected only a few times. The V gene is TRBV18, the J gene TRBJ2-7, with a tentative D call TRBD1 (8 bases). The germline CDR1 and CDR2 sequences are KGHSH and LQKENI. This CDR3 comprises 15 residues. V lost 4 bases to trimming and J lost 1 base, with 14 bases between them. This CDR3 is CASSLGQGGSYEQYF. CDR3 nucleotide sequence: TGTGCCAGCTCACTAGGACAGGGAGGGTCCTACGAGCAGTACTTC. Drawing the rest from reference TRBV18 and TRBJ2-7, the complete variable domain is NAGVMQNPRHLVRRRGQEARLRCSPMKGHSHVYWYRQLPEEGLKFMVYLQKENIIDESGMPKERFSAEFPKEGPSILRIQQVVRGDSAAYFCASSLGQGGSYEQYFGPGTRLTVT.

The rearrangement links TRBV19 to TRBJ1-5; 7 bases fit TRBD1. The V segment lost 5 bases and the J segment 3 bases; nucleotides outside the gene matches: 7. The CDR3 extends over 15 amino acids. In germline, CDR1 is LNHDA, CDR2 SQIVND (reference sequence). The CDR3 protein is CASSPGTAPNQPQHF. In nucleotides, the CDR3 is TGTGCCAGTAGTCCAGGGACAGCCCCCAATCAGCCCCAGCATTTT. The full variable domain, completed using reference TRBV19 and TRBJ1-5, is DGGITQSPKYLFRKEGQNVTLSCEQNLNHDAMYWYRQDPGQGLRLIYYSQIVNDFQKGDIAEGYSVSREKKESFPLTVTSAQKNPTAFYLCASSPGTAPNQPQHFGDGTRLSIL.

The CDR3 sequence is CASSLGLVQETQYF. Written as DNA, the CDR3 is TGTGCCAGCTCACTTGGACTAGTTCAAGAGACCCAGTACTTC. The gene calls are TRBV18 and TRBJ2-5; 7 bases map to TRBD2. With V trimmed by 4 bases and J by 2 bases, 4 bases remained unmatched. Germline values: CDR1 KGHSH, CDR2 LQKENI. The CDR3 totals 14 residues. Full variable domain (outside the CDR3, taken from reference TRBV18 and TRBJ2-5): NAGVMQNPRHLVRRRGQEARLRCSPMKGHSHVYWYRQLPEEGLKFMVYLQKENIIDESGMPKERFSAEFPKEGPSILRIQQVVRGDSAAYFCASSLGLVQETQYFGPGTRLLVL.

This chain links TRBV2 with TRBJ1-2; 8 bases align to TRBD1. The trim removed 5 bases at V and 5 bases at J, leaving 4 bases unmatched. The length of the CDR3 is 13 residues. Germline CDR1 is SNHLY and CDR2 is FYNNEI. CDR3 region: CASSYGQGYGYTF. The DNA of the CDR3 is TGTGCCAGCAGTTACGGACAGGGTTATGGCTACACCTTC.